Shown below are 9 T cell receptor beta chains from a single sample sequenced in a study of long-term antiretroviral therapy in people with HIV. Run at survey level, the immunoSEQ assay was version v3.0. Clones were read by immunoSEQ multiplex PCR, and TCRdb kept only the in-frame ones, dropping some. The table lists around 20,000 clones, roughly 80% of them singletons. This sample comprised unsorted PBMCs, obtained 0.9 years after starting antiretroviral therapy. Receptor source: a man aged 18 to 35 with HIV.

This chain links TRBV9 with TRBJ1-2, with D perhaps matching TRBD1 (5 bases). With 0 bases removed from V and 4 bases from J, the gap between germline ends came to 19 bases. The CDR3 covers 17 residues. The germline gives CDR1 SGDLS, CDR2 YYNGEE. CDR3 nucleotides: TGTGCCAGCAGCGTAGCTGAAGGGACTGTTAGGGGCTATGGCTACACCTTC. This translates into CASSVAEGTVRGYGYTF.

The J gene is TRBJ1-2, the V gene TRBV5-1; TRBD1 matches 8 bases. The V and J ends lost 0 bases and 9 bases, in that order; junction bases with no gene match: 10. The germline V gene encodes CDR1 SGHRS and CDR2 YFSETQ. The CDR3 has 15 residues. CDR3 residues: CASSLVGQGERSYTF. CDR3 nucleotides: TGCGCCAGCAGCTTGGTAGGACAGGGTGAACGAAGCTACACCTTC. Full variable domain (missing parts from reference TRBV5-1 and TRBJ1-2): KAGVTQTPRYLIKTRGQQVTLSCSPISGHRSVSWYQQTPGQGLQFLFEYFSETQRNKGNFPGRFSGRQFSNSRSEMNVSTLELGDSALYLCASSLVGQGERSYTFGSGTRLTVV.

This sequence joins TRBV9 and TRBJ1-1; D call uncertain. CDR1 is SGDLS and CDR2 is YYNGEE in the germline V gene. V was shortened by 6 bases and J by 0 bases, with 12 bases between the two germline ends. CDR3 length equals 14 residues. The CDR3 protein is CASKQTDLNTEAFF. The CDR3 DNA follows: TGTGCCAGCAAACAGACGGATCTGAACACTGAAGCTTTCTTT.

There are a few counts of this clone. The J gene is TRBJ2-7, the V gene TRBV15; TRBD2 is a possible D gene (5 bases). Germline lookup yields CDR1 LNHNV and CDR2 YYDKDF (reference sequence). V was clipped by 0 bases and J by 2 bases, with 11 bases between them. CDR3 length: 15 residues. CDR3 loop: CATSRDPDGTYEQYF. The CDR3 coding sequence is TGTGCCACCAGCAGAGATCCGGACGGGACCTACGAGCAGTACTTC.

The J gene is TRBJ1-1, the V gene TRBV6-1; D remains unclear. The CDR3 sequence is 13 residues long. V was cut by 2 bases and J by 11 bases, with 15 bases left in between. Per germline, CDR1 MNHNS and CDR2 SASEGT. DNA of the CDR3: TGTGCCAGCAGTGAACGTGGCCGCGAGGAGGCTTTCTTT. It is translated as CASSERGREEAFF.

The genes are TRBV11-1 and TRBJ1-2, with 7 nucleotides matching TRBD1. Germline CDR1 is SGHAT and CDR2 is FQDESV (reference sequence). This CDR3 is 14 amino acids long. Losses at the gene ends were 1 base for V and 4 bases for J; bases not matched to a gene: 3. This CDR3 reads CASSLGQGGYGYTF. In DNA form, the CDR3 reads TGTGCCAGCAGCTTAGGACAGGGAGGCTATGGCTACACCTTC. The variable domain in full, with the rest retrieved from reference TRBV11-1 and TRBJ1-2, is EAEVAQSPRYKITEKSQAVAFWCDPISGHATLYWYRQILGQGPELLVQFQDESVVDDSQLPKDRFSAERLKGVDSTLKIQPAELGDSAMYLCASSLGQGGYGYTFGSGTRLTVV.

The chain links TRBV28 to TRBJ2-6; 8 nucleotides match TRBD2. V gave up 7 bases and J gave up 0 bases; unmatched junction bases: 8. Germline V gives CDR1 MDHEN, CDR2 SYDVKM. CDR3 length: 17 residues. CDR3 coding DNA: TGTGCCAGCACAGAAGCGGGGGCGGTCTCTGGGGCCAACGTCCTGACTTTC. It codes for CASTEAGAVSGANVLTF.

The rearrangement uses TRBV5-8 and TRBJ1-1, with TRBD1 as a possible D gene (5 bases). CDR1 is SGHTS and CDR2 is YDEGEE in the germline V gene. Trimming removed 0 bases at V and 4 bases at J, with 10 bases between. CDR3 length: 14 residues. The CDR3 loop reads CASSLAGTGTEAFF. CDR3 sequence (DNA): TGTGCCAGCAGCTTGGCAGGGACGGGCACTGAAGCTTTCTTT.

The chain is built from TRBV28 and TRBJ2-2, with TRBD1 matching 7 bases. CDR1 and CDR2 from the germline V gene are MDHEN and SYDVKM. After removal of 6 bases from V and 6 bases from J, the junction contained 7 bases not matched to a gene. This CDR3 has 14 amino acids. The CDR3 loop is CASSVRGLAGELFF. The CDR3 DNA is TGTGCCAGCAGCGTGAGGGGGCTAGCCGGGGAGCTGTTTTTT.